A single sample is the source of the 15 T cell receptor beta chains below, sequenced in a study of blood T cell repertoires in COVID-19. Produced via immunoSEQ multiplex PCR; TCRdb's table is partial and in-frame only. The data hold some 270,000 clones, with approximately 83% observed a single time. The specimen sequenced was PBMCs or T cells enriched from blood (not recorded which). The receptors here all came from a man over 45 who had recovered from COVID-19.

CDR3 region: CASSLGTLAGVDEQFF. The CDR3 DNA reads TGTGCCAGCAGTTTAGGGACACTAGCGGGAGTTGATGAGCAGTTCTTC. V gene TRBV27 combines with J gene TRBJ2-1, with 11 bases identical to TRBD2. The V and J ends lost 2 bases and 8 bases, in that order; junction bases with no gene match: 8. This CDR3 spans 16 amino acids. CDR1 and CDR2 from the germline V gene are MNHEY and SMNVEV (reference sequence).

The V gene is TRBV5-1, the J gene TRBJ1-6; unclear D gene. Germline CDR1 and CDR2: SGHRS and YFSETQ. This CDR3 is built from 13 residues. Trimming shortened V by 2 bases and J by 5 bases, and 5 bases separated the two germline ends. CDR3 sequence: CASSFQNNSPLHF. The DNA of the CDR3 is TGCGCCAGCAGCTTCCAAAATAATTCACCCCTCCACTTT.

V usage is TRBV7-3 and J usage is TRBJ2-3; 8 bases line up with TRBD2. CDR1 is SGHTA, CDR2 FQGTGA, per germline. J was trimmed by 1 base and V by 6 bases; bases with no gene match: 3. This CDR3 has 14 amino acids. CDR3 nucleotides: TGTGCCAGCAGTTCAGCGGGGGGCACAGATACGCAGTATTTT. Protein: CASSSAGGTDTQYF.

V and J are TRBV7-2 and TRBJ2-7; D might be TRBD1 (6 bases). Between the trimmed V and J ends, which lost 5 bases and 0 bases, there was a span of 23 bases. The germline CDR1 and CDR2 sequences are SGHTA and FQGNSA. The CDR3 is 18 amino acids. This CDR3 is CASSARTPNRVSSYEQYF. In DNA, the CDR3 is TGTGCCAGCAGCGCACGCACGCCCAACAGGGTGAGCTCCTACGAGCAGTACTTC.

This chain connects TRBV11-2 to TRBJ1-2; 9 bases are shared with TRBD1. This CDR3 is built from 15 residues. The trim removed 4 bases at V and 6 bases at J, leaving 9 bases unmatched. Germline V CDR1 and CDR2: SGHAT, FQNNGV. The CDR3 coding sequence is TGTGCCAGCAGCTCGGGACAGGGCGGAAACGATGGCTACACCTTC. It specifies CASSSGQGGNDGYTF.

The chain recombines TRBV6-5 with TRBJ2-1; 7 positions agree with TRBD1. The germline V gene encodes CDR1 MNHEY and CDR2 SVGAGI. V shed 6 bases and J 5 bases; nucleotides not matched to a gene: 7. This CDR3 is 14 amino acids long. The CDR3 sequence is CASSPGQVNNEQFF. CDR3 nucleotides: TGTGCCAGCAGCCCAGGACAGGTAAACAATGAGCAGTTCTTC.

The V call is TRBV7-9, the J call TRBJ2-1, with D maybe TRBD2 (6 bases). V was clipped by 1 base and J by 9 bases, with 10 bases between them. There are 13 residues in the CDR3. Germline CDR1 SEHNR, CDR2 FQNEAQ (reference sequence). The CDR3 DNA sequence: TGTGCCAGCAGCTTAGGGGTGCGGGGTGAGCAGTTCTTC. Translated, it gives CASSLGVRGEQFF.

The chain couples TRBV2 to TRBJ2-3, with D possibly TRBD2 on 5 matching bases. Germline CDR1 reads SNHLY; CDR2 reads FYNNEI. The CDR3 covers 17 residues. The ends were cut back, 6 bases at V and 2 bases at J, with 21 bases in the middle. CDR3 DNA: TGTGCCAGCAGACCGTCCGGGGTAGGATCGCCCACAGATACGCAGTATTTT. This sequence encodes CASRPSGVGSPTDTQYF.

This clone appeared once. The CDR3 DNA reads as TGTGCCAGCAGTTTACGGGTGGTTAATGAGCAGTTCTTC. This translates into CASSLRVVNEQFF. This sequence joins TRBV12-3 or TRBV12-4 and TRBJ2-1; D is uncertain. The CDR3 consists of 13 residues. V was trimmed by 2 bases and J by 7 bases, leaving 9 bases between them.

This clone turned up a few times. The gene calls are TRBV19 and TRBJ2-7, with D uncertain. Per germline, CDR1 LNHDA and CDR2 SQIVND (reference sequence). Trimming took 5 bases from V and 0 from J, leaving 5 bases between them. This CDR3 comprises 12 residues. The chain's CDR3 is CASSAGSYEQYF. The DNA of the CDR3 is TGTGCCAGTAGTGCCGGCTCCTACGAGCAGTACTTC.

The rearrangement uses TRBV19 and TRBJ1-5; possibly TRBD1 for D (5 bases). V lost 0 bases, J lost 1 base, and 19 bases lay in between. Germline V gene sequence: CDR1 LNHDA, CDR2 SQIVND (reference sequence). The CDR3 extends over 19 amino acids. The CDR3 spells CASSIDQVVWAGSNQPQHF. In DNA form, the CDR3 reads TGTGCCAGTAGTATAGATCAGGTTGTATGGGCAGGGAGCAATCAGCCCCAGCATTTT.

The CDR3 DNA reads TGTGCCAGCAGCGGGACCCTGACAGGGGATAATGAAAAACTGTTTTTT. This sequence encodes CASSGTLTGDNEKLFF. The chain links TRBV5-6 to TRBJ1-4; 8 nucleotides match TRBD1. This CDR3 is built from 16 residues. J lost 4 bases, V lost 4 bases, and 9 bases had no gene match. Looked up from germline, CDR1 is SGHDT and CDR2 is YYEEEE.

The rearrangement links TRBV25-1 to TRBJ1-5, with 11 bases fitting TRBD1. Germline values: CDR1 MGHDK, CDR2 SYGVNS. CDR3 length equals 16 residues. The V and J ends lost 5 bases and 4 bases, in that order; junction bases with no gene match: 7. The CDR3, as DNA: TGTGCCAGCAGTCCCGGACAGGGGGCGTCGAATCAGCCCCAGCATTTT. This translates into CASSPGQGASNQPQHF.

The J gene is TRBJ1-1, the V gene TRBV4-2, with 7 bases identical to TRBD1. J lost 11 bases, V lost 2 bases, and 17 bases had no gene match. The CDR3 sequence is 16 residues long. CDR1 and CDR2 from the germline V gene are LGHNA and YNFKEQ. CDR3 DNA sequence: TGTGCCAGCAGCCAAACGCGGCGAAACAGGGGTACGGGGGCTTTCTTT. This translates into CASSQTRRNRGTGAFF.

The rearrangement uses TRBV7-3 and TRBJ2-1; 10 nucleotides match TRBD2. Germline V gene lookup returns CDR1 SGHTA and CDR2 FQGTGA. Trimming removed 1 base from V and 9 bases from J; junction bases left unmatched: 6. The CDR3 spans 15 residues. Here the CDR3 reads CASSLSQREGGEQFF. In nucleotides, the CDR3 is TGTGCCAGCAGCTTAAGCCAGCGGGAGGGAGGTGAGCAGTTCTTC.